This TCR beta chain was captured in a study of vaccination and CD4 T cells after COVID-19. Study overall: Two doses of either BNT162b2 or mRNA-1273 vaccine were given to participants.

Comments on this clonotype: Its antigen is still unknown.

The treatment: approximately 11-day PBMC culture with coronavirus spike peptide pools or control peptides (ViraFEST assay). Once obtained from cultured CD4+ T cells, the DNA was sequenced using the Oncomine TCR Beta short-read assay. Each CDR3 protein gets one entry after TCRdb re-called the PCR reads with MiXCR. The table has roughly 11,000 distinct CDR3 sequences, around 50% seen once; the top ten hold over 25%. Germline V gene lookup returns CDR1 DFQATT and CDR2 SNEGSKA (reference sequence). Trimming left V 0 bases short and J 8 bases short, with 19 bases between. This CDR3 has 15 amino acids. Sequenced: CD4+ T cells from blood, cultured in vitro. The TCR originated in a human donor who had recovered from COVID-19. The chain is built from TRBV20-1 and TRBJ1-1; D is perhaps TRBD1 (5 bases). CDR3: CSAREAGSRDPEAFF. CDR3 sequence (DNA): TGCAGTGCTAGAGAGGCCGGTAGTCGGGACCCGGAAGCTTTCTTT.